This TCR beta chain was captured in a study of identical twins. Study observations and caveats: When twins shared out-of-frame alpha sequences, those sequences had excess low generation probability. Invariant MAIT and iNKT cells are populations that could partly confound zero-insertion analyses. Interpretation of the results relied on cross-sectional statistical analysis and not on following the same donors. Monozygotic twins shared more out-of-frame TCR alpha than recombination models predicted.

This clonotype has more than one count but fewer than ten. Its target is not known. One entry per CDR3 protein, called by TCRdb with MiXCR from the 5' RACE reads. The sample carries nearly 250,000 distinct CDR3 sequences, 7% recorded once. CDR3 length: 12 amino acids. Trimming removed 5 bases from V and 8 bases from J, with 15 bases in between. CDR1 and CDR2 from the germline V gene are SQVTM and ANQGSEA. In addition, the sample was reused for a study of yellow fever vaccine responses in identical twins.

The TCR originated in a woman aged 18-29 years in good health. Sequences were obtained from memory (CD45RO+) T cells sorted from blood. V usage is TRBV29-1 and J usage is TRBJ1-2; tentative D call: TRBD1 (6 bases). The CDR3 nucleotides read TGCAGCGTTAGGGGGGGCAGGGACGGCTACACCTTC. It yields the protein CSVRGGRDGYTF. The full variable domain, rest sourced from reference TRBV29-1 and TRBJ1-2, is SAVISQKPSRDICQRGTSLTIQCQVDSQVTMMFWYRQQPGQSLTLIATANQGSEATYESGFVIDKFPISRPNLTFSTLTVSNMSPEDSSIYLCSVRGGRDGYTFGSGTRLTVV.